These T cell receptor beta chains were read from a single sample in a study of identical twins. In TCRdb, the 5' RACE reads were re-called with MiXCR into one record per CDR3 protein. The table lists approximately 600,000 distinct CDR3 sequences, roughly 7.2% of them singletons. Another study also made use of these data, one on yellow fever vaccine responses in identical twins.

Sequencing was performed on PBMCs. All receptors derive from a woman in her late teens or twenties in good health. Each CDR3 is given with its conserved first and last residue. The D gene is left open where the match is weak. Only part of the rows carry a size: once, few, many, or a class if the clone is expanded.

CDR3aa	CDR3nt	abundance	v_gene	j_gene	d_gene
CASMHSRNEKLFF	TGTGCCAGCATGCACAGCCGTAATGAAAAACTGTTTTTT	many	TRBV12-3/TRBV12-4	TRBJ1-4	-
CASSPDWNTGELFF	TGTGCCAGCAGTCCCGACTGGAACACCGGGGAGCTGTTTTTT	-	TRBV28	TRBJ2-2	-
CSASRPLEAGELFF	TGCAGTGCCTCGCGGCCTTTAGAGGCCGGGGAGCTGTTTTTT	-	TRBV20-1	TRBJ2-2	-
CASSLGTITDTQYF	TGCGCCAGCAGCCTAGGGACTATCACAGATACGCAGTATTTT	many	TRBV5-1	TRBJ2-3	TRBD2
CASSFPQTSREQFF	TGCGCCAGCAGCTTCCCCCAGACTAGCAGGGAGCAGTTCTTC	few	TRBV5-1	TRBJ2-1	TRBD2
CASRAAGGIGYTF	TGTGCCAGCAGAGCCGCAGGGGGCATTGGCTACACCTTC	-	TRBV2	TRBJ1-2	TRBD1
CASSFGQTNTGELFF	TGCGCCAGCAGCTTTGGACAGACGAACACCGGGGAGCTGTTTTTT	many	TRBV4-1	TRBJ2-2	-
CAISSGIIYEQYF	TGTGCCATCAGCTCCGGGATCATCTACGAGCAGTACTTC	few	TRBV10-3	TRBJ2-7	-
CSAEATRYGYTF	TGCAGTGCTGAAGCGACTCGCTATGGCTACACCTTC	-	TRBV20-1	TRBJ1-2	-
CSASPVVAGRGDGELFF	TGCAGTGCTAGTCCCGTGGTAGCGGGCCGGGGGGACGGGGAGCTGTTTTTT	few	TRBV20-1	TRBJ2-2	TRBD2
CATSDPNRGTEAFF	TGTGCCACCAGTGATCCCAACAGGGGCACTGAAGCTTTCTTT	many	TRBV24-1	TRBJ1-1	TRBD1
CAISTTGGRDTGELFF	TGTGCCATCAGTACGACAGGGGGCAGGGACACCGGGGAGCTGTTTTTT	few	TRBV10-3	TRBJ2-2	TRBD1
CASSPTTYEQYF	TGTGCCAGCAGCCCTACCACCTACGAGCAGTACTTC	many	TRBV7-9	TRBJ2-7	-
CSAIHQQTQYF	TGCAGTGCGATTCACCAGCAGACCCAGTACTTC	few	TRBV20-1	TRBJ2-5	-
CASSQKDKNTGELFF	TGTGCCAGCAGCCAGAAGGACAAGAACACCGGGGAGCTGTTTTTT	many	TRBV7-8	TRBJ2-2	-
CASSLEVWTQYF	TGTGCCAGCAGTTTAGAAGTTTGGACGCAGTATTTT	-	TRBV12-3/TRBV12-4	TRBJ2-3	-
CASGLGEAGTGELFF	TGTGCTAGTGGTTTAGGCGAGGCGGGTACCGGGGAGCTGTTTTTT	-	TRBV12-5	TRBJ2-2	-
CASSSHQRTSARISTDTQYF	TGTGCCAGCAGCTCCCATCAGAGGACTAGCGCGCGAATTAGCACAGATACGCAGTATTTT	many	TRBV11-2	TRBJ2-3	TRBD2
CASSFGGNQETQYF	TGTGCCAGCAGCTTCGGTGGAAACCAAGAGACCCAGTACTTC	-	TRBV5-5	TRBJ2-5	-
CASSVDPGRKETQYF	TGTGCCAGCAGCGTCGATCCGGGACGCAAAGAGACCCAGTACTTC	few	TRBV9	TRBJ2-5	-
CASSVAGDTEAFF	TGTGCCAGCAGCGTAGCGGGGGACACTGAAGCTTTCTTT	few	TRBV9	TRBJ1-1	-
CASSAWTGDIVGIQYF	TGTGCCAGCAGTGCCTGGACAGGGGACATTGTCGGCATTCAGTACTTC	many	TRBV28	TRBJ2-4	TRBD1
CASSPSTGTGGYTF	TGTGCCAGCAGTCCATCGACAGGAACAGGTGGCTACACCTTC	many	TRBV12-3/TRBV12-4	TRBJ1-2	-
CAFCPKMGLAGNTGELFF	TGTGCCTTCTGCCCCAAGATGGGGCTAGCGGGGAACACCGGGGAGCTGTTTTTT	few	TRBV2	TRBJ2-2	TRBD2
CASSLSQGTEAFF	TGCGCCAGCAGCTTGTCCCAGGGAACTGAAGCTTTCTTT	many	TRBV5-1	TRBJ1-1	-
CASSGGGVSYEQYF	TGTGCCAGCAGCGGCGGAGGGGTCTCCTACGAGCAGTACTTC	-	TRBV7-3	TRBJ2-7	-
CASSSRGGIAVQDNEQFF	TGTGCCAGCAGCTCCCGGGGTGGGATAGCGGTACAAGACAATGAGCAGTTCTTC	few	TRBV11-1	TRBJ2-1	-
CASSALAGGPRGYEQFF	TGCGCCAGCAGCGCCCTAGCGGGGGGTCCCCGTGGGTATGAGCAGTTCTTC	-	TRBV5-1	TRBJ2-1	TRBD2
CASSPRNGREFEQYF	TGTGCCAGCAGCCCCAGGAACGGCAGGGAGTTCGAGCAGTACTTC	few	TRBV12-3/TRBV12-4	TRBJ2-7	-
CSARDVGKWTSGSSTDTQYF	TGCAGTGCTAGAGATGTTGGGAAATGGACTAGCGGGAGTAGCACAGATACGCAGTATTTT	-	TRBV20-1	TRBJ2-3	TRBD2
CASSLGGPTEAFF	TGCGCCAGCAGCTTGGGAGGGCCCACTGAAGCTTTCTTT	many	TRBV5-1	TRBJ1-1	-
CASSSLRTGQTEAFF	TGCGCCAGCAGCTCACTCCGGACAGGGCAGACTGAAGCTTTCTTT	-	TRBV5-1	TRBJ1-1	TRBD1
CASLRLAAGNEQFF	TGTGCCTCTCTGCGACTAGCGGCGGGCAATGAGCAGTTCTTC	-	TRBV6-1	TRBJ2-1	TRBD2
CASSPRLAVNEQFF	TGCGCCAGCAGCCCGCGACTAGCGGTGAATGAGCAGTTCTTC	many	TRBV5-1	TRBJ2-1	TRBD2
CAIWTGQGGQPQHF	TGTGCCATCTGGACGGGCCAGGGTGGTCAGCCCCAGCATTTT	few	TRBV10-3	TRBJ1-5	-
CASKETGSDTQYF	TGCGCCAGCAAGGAGACAGGGTCAGATACGCAGTATTTT	-	TRBV5-1	TRBJ2-3	TRBD1
CSAWDSGTTDTQYF	TGCAGTGCTTGGGACAGCGGGACCACAGATACGCAGTATTTT	many	TRBV20-1	TRBJ2-3	-
CSAPGQGYEQYF	TGCAGTGCACCCGGACAGGGATACGAGCAGTACTTC	-	TRBV20-1	TRBJ2-7	TRBD1
CASTALESRQETQYF	TGCGCCAGCACCGCCTTGGAGAGTCGGCAAGAGACCCAGTACTTC	many	TRBV5-1	TRBJ2-5	-
CASSHWGGTNNEQFF	TGTGCCAGCAGCCATTGGGGGGGTACAAACAATGAGCAGTTCTTC	-	TRBV5-6	TRBJ2-1	TRBD2
CACSQDPLGSIGGELFF	TGTGCCTGCAGCCAAGATCCATTGGGGAGTATAGGCGGGGAGCTGTTTTTT	-	TRBV3-1	TRBJ2-2	-
CSAPMGAGAKNIQYF	TGCAGTGCTCCCATGGGGGCCGGGGCCAAAAACATTCAGTACTTC	few	TRBV20-1	TRBJ2-4	-
CASRLEGGSPLHF	TGTGCCAGTAGACTAGAGGGCGGGTCACCCCTCCACTTT	many	TRBV19	TRBJ1-6	-
CASSFAGQDTGELFF	TGCGCCAGCAGCTTCGCCGGACAGGACACCGGGGAGCTGTTTTTT	many	TRBV5-1	TRBJ2-2	TRBD1
CASSQDREYLFLDNEQFF	TGTGCCAGCAGCCAAGACCGGGAGTATTTATTTTTGGACAATGAGCAGTTCTTC	many	TRBV3-1	TRBJ2-1	-
CASSLAGGLVRWTQYF	TGTGCCAGCAGCTTAGCCGGGGGGCTGGTACGTTGGACCCAGTACTTC	few	TRBV7-9	TRBJ2-5	-
CASSQDPGFEQFF	TGTGCCAGCAGCCAAGATCCAGGTTTTGAGCAGTTCTTC	many	TRBV3-1	TRBJ2-1	-
CATSDYRTSGRTLDTQYF	TGTGCCACCAGTGATTATAGGACTAGCGGGAGGACTTTGGATACGCAGTATTTT	-	TRBV24-1	TRBJ2-3	TRBD2
CASSSPKNTGELFF	TGTGCCAGCAGTTCTCCGAAGAACACCGGGGAGCTGTTTTTT	many	TRBV11-2	TRBJ2-2	-
CATWEVGLRPGGELFF	TGTGCCACATGGGAGGTTGGGCTTCGGCCCGGCGGGGAGCTGTTTTTT	many	TRBV6-1	TRBJ2-2	-
CASTNQVLSGGAREFF	TGTGCCAGCACCAACCAGGTTCTTAGCGGGGGGGCCAGGGAGTTCTTC	many	TRBV12-3/TRBV12-4	TRBJ2-1	TRBD2
CASSYSTSRTGINWNEQFF	TGTGCCAGCAGTTACTCGACGAGCAGGACAGGGATCAACTGGAATGAGCAGTTCTTC	-	TRBV6-5	TRBJ2-1	TRBD1
CASTLGGRLAGGQFF	TGTGCCAGCACCTTAGGGGGCAGGCTAGCGGGAGGGCAGTTCTTC	-	TRBV12-3/TRBV12-4	TRBJ2-1	TRBD2